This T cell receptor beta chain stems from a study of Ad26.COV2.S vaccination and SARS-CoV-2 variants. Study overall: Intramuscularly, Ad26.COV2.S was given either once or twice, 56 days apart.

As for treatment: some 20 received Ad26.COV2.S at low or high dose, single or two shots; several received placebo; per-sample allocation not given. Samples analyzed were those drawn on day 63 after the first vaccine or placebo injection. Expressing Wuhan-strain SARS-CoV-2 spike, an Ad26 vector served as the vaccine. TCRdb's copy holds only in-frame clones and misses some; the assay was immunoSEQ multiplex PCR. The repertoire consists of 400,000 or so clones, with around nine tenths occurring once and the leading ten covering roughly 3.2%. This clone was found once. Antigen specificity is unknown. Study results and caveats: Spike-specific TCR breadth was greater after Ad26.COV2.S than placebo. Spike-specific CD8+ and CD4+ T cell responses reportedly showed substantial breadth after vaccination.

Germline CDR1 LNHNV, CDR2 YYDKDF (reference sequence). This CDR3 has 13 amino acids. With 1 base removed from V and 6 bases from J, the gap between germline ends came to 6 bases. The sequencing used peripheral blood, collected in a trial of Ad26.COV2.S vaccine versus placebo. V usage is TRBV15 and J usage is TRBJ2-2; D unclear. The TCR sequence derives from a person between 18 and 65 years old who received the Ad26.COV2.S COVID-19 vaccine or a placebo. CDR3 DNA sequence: TGTGCCACCAGCAGAGTAAAGGCCGGGGAGCTGTTTTTT. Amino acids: CATSRVKAGELFF.